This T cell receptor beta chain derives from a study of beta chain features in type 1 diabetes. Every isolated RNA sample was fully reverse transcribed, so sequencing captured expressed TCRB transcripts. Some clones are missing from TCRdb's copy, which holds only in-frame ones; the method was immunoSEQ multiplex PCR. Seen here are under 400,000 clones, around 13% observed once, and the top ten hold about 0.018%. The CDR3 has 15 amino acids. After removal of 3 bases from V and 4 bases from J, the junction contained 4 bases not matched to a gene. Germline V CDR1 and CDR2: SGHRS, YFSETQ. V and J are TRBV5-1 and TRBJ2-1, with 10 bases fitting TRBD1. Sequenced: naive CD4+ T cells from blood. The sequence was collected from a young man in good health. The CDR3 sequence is CASSYGTGVYNEQFF. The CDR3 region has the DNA TGCGCCAGCAGCTACGGGACAGGGGTGTACAATGAGCAGTTCTTC.